These 4 T cell receptor beta chains share one sample of origin, sequenced in a study of blood T cell repertoires in COVID-19. Profiling relied on immunoSEQ multiplex PCR, and the TCRdb table lists in-frame clones only, not all of them. Of 100,000 to 150,000 clones in the sample, 65% to 90% are singletons; the top ten hold under 7%. The sequencing input was peripheral blood. These receptors all come from a man older than 75 with active or convalescent COVID-19.

CDR3 sequence: CASSSRQGLGSTDTQYF. CDR3 nucleotides: TGTGCCAGCAGTTCAAGGCAGGGGCTGGGTAGCACAGATACGCAGTATTTT. The rearrangement joins TRBV27 to TRBJ2-3, with D perhaps TRBD1 (6 bases). V was pared by 4 bases and J by 0 bases, with 17 bases between. This CDR3 comprises 17 residues. In germline, CDR1 is MNHEY, CDR2 SMNVEV (reference sequence).

J is TRBJ1-1 and V is TRBV6-2 or TRBV6-3; 9 bases fit TRBD1. Germline CDR1 and CDR2: MNHEY and SVGEGT. Trimming took 5 bases from V and 3 from J; bases not matched to a gene: 7. The CDR3 sequence is 15 residues long. CDR3 in amino acids: CASSKARTGDTEAFF. The CDR3 region has the DNA TGTGCCAGCAGTAAGGCCCGGACAGGGGACACTGAAGCTTTCTTT.

The chain combines TRBV12-3 or TRBV12-4 with TRBJ2-5; D ambiguous. Trimming removed 5 bases at V and 5 bases at J, with 9 bases between. The CDR3 sequence is 12 residues long. CDR3: CASSLVRETQYF. The DNA of the CDR3 is TGTGCCAGCAGTCTAGTGCGGGAGACCCAGTACTTC.

The rearrangement links TRBV19 to TRBJ2-4, with 7 nucleotides matching TRBD1. This CDR3 contains 14 residues. Germline lookup yields CDR1 LNHDA and CDR2 SQIVND (reference sequence). J gave up 9 bases and V 4 bases, and 9 bases lay outside the gene matches. The CDR3 is CASSTGPGGGIQYF. CDR3 coding DNA: TGTGCCAGTAGTACGGGACCAGGGGGTGGCATTCAGTACTTC.